These 6 T cell receptor beta chains were sequenced from one sample in a study of cytomegalovirus exposure and HLA in healthy donors. Clones were sequenced by immunoSEQ multiplex PCR, and TCRdb holds only the in-frame ones, with some missing. The data show approximately 260,000 clones, with around 86% seen just once and over 0.95% held by the top ten. What was sequenced was PBMCs. These receptors were collected from a woman in her late teens or twenties in good health and CMV-seronegative.

Concerning this clone itself: The same CDR3 arises from other DNA sequences in this sample as well. V is TRBV9 and J is TRBJ1-1, with TRBD1 matching over 7 bases. There are 14 residues in the CDR3. Germline V gene data show CDR1 as SGDLS and CDR2 as YYNGEE. V gave up 0 bases and J gave up 3 bases; unmatched junction bases: 2. Here the CDR3 reads CASSVVTGDTEAFF. The CDR3 bases are TGTGCCAGCAGCGTAGTTACAGGGGACACTGAAGCTTTCTTT.

The rearrangement uses TRBV9 and TRBJ2-7; 7 bases are a match to TRBD2. This CDR3 has 14 residues. Germline V gene lookup returns CDR1 SGDLS and CDR2 YYNGEE. Trimming cost V 6 bases and J 5 bases; bases outside gene matches: 11. The CDR3 sequence is CASTISRGRNEQYF. The CDR3 DNA sequence: TGTGCCAGCACAATATCGCGGGGGAGGAACGAGCAGTACTTC.

The chain recombines TRBV7-8 with TRBJ1-2; a weak D match, TRBD1 (5 bases). This CDR3 has 15 residues. The V and J ends lost 3 bases and 4 bases respectively, with 15 bases between them. CDR1 and CDR2 (germline): SGHVS, FQNEAQ. CDR3 coding DNA: TGTGCCAGCAGCTTTATCTTAGGCAGGGCCTATGGCTACACCTTC. Residues: CASSFILGRAYGYTF.

Here the CDR3 reads CASSALAGAPYNEQFF. The CDR3 DNA reads as TGTGCCAGCAGTGCCCTAGCGGGAGCCCCCTACAATGAGCAGTTCTTC. The chain employs TRBV6-1 and TRBJ2-1; TRBD2 matches 10 bases. This CDR3 is 16 amino acids long. The germline CDR1 and CDR2 sequences are MNHNS and SASEGT. Trimming cost V 4 bases and J 2 bases; bases outside gene matches: 5.

The genes are TRBV11-2 and TRBJ2-3; D is ambiguous. Germline V gene sequence: CDR1 SGHAT, CDR2 FQNNGV. This CDR3 has 12 residues. V lost 1 base and J lost 5, with 4 bases in between. The CDR3 here is CASSLGEDTQYF. The CDR3 DNA sequence: TGTGCCAGCAGCTTAGGCGAAGATACGCAGTATTTT.

The J gene is TRBJ1-5, the V gene TRBV2; D is unresolved. The CDR3 covers 13 residues. Per germline, CDR1 SNHLY and CDR2 FYNNEI. V was clipped by 4 bases and J by 3 bases, with 7 bases between them. CDR3 protein: CASSGDINQPQHF. The CDR3 coding sequence is TGTGCCAGCAGTGGAGATATCAATCAGCCCCAGCATTTT.